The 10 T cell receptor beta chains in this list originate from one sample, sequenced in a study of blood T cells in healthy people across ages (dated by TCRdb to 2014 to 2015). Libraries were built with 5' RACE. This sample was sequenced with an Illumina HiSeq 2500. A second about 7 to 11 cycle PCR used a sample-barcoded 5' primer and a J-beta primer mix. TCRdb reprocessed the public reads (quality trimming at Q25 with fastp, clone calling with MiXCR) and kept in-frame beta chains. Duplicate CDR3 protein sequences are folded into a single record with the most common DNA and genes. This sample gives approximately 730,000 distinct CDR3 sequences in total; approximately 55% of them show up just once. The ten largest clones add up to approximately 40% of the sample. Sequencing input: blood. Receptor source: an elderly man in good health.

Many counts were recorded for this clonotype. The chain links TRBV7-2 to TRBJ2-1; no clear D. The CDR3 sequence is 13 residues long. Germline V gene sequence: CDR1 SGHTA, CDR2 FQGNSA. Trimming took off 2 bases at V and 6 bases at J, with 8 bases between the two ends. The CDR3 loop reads CASSLFTLNEQFF. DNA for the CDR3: TGTGCCAGCAGCTTATTCACCCTCAATGAGCAGTTCTTC.

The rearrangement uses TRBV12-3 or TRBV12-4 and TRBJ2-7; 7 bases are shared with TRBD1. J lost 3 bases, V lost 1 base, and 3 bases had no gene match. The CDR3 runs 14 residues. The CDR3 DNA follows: TGTGCCAGCAGTTTAGAGTGGACAGGCTACGAGCAGTACTTC. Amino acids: CASSLEWTGYEQYF.

CDR3 nucleotides: TGTGCCAGCAGTGAAGTTTCTGCTAACTATGGCTACACCTTC. Its protein is CASSEVSANYGYTF. V gene TRBV6-1 combines with J gene TRBJ1-2; D is unresolved. The CDR3 has 14 amino acids. V dropped 1 base and J dropped 0 bases, with 6 bases sitting between them. Looked up from germline, CDR1 is MNHNS and CDR2 is SASEGT.

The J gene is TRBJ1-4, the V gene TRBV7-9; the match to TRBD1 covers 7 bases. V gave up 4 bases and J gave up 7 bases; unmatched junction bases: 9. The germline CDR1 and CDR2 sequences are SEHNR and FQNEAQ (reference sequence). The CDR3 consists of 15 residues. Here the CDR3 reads CASSYTGVGVEKLFF. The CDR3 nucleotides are TGTGCCAGCAGCTACACAGGGGTCGGGGTTGAAAAACTGTTTTTT.

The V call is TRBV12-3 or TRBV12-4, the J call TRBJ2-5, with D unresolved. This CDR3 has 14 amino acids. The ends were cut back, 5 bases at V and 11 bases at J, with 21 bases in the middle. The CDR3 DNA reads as TGTGCCAGCAGTCCCAGTGGGATTTTGCTGGAGCAGTACTTC. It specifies CASSPSGILLEQYF.

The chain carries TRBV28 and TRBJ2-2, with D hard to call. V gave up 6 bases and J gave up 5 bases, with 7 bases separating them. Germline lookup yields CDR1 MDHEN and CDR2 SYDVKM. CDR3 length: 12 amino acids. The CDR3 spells CASRPPTGELFF. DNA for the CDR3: TGTGCCAGCAGGCCTCCTACCGGGGAGCTGTTTTTT. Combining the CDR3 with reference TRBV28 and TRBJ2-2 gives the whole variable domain DVKVTQSSRYLVKRTGEKVFLECVQDMDHENMFWYRQDPGLGLRLIYFSYDVKMKEKGDIPEGYSVSREKKERFSLILESASTNQTSMYLCASRPPTGELFFGEGSRLTVL.

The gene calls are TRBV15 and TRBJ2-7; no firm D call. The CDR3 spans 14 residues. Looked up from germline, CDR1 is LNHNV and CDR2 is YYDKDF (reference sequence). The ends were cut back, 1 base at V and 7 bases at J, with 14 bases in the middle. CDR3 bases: TGTGCCACCAGCAGAGCCGGAATGTACAATGAGCAGTACTTC. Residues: CATSRAGMYNEQYF.

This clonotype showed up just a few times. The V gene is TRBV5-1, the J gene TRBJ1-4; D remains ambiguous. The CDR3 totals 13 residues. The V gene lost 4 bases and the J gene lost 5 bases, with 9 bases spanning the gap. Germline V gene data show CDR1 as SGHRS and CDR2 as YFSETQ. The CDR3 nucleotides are TGCGCCAGCAGCCCCTCCAGGAATGAAAAACTGTTTTTT. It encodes CASSPSRNEKLFF.

DNA of the CDR3: TGCGCCAGCAGCTTGGCGCCGACTAGGTACGAGTACAATGAGCAGTTCTTC. It encodes CASSLAPTRYEYNEQFF. This rearrangement joins TRBV5-1 to TRBJ2-1; D possibly corresponds to TRBD2 (6 bases). Germline V gene data show CDR1 as SGHRS and CDR2 as YFSETQ. V shed 0 bases and J shed 4 bases, with 17 bases lying between them. This CDR3 spans 17 amino acids.

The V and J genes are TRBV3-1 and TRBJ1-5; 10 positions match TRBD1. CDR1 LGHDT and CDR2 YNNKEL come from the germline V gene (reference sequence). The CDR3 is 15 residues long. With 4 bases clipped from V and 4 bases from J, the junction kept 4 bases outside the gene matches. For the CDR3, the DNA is TGTGCCAGCAGCCCCGGGACAGGGGCAAATCAGCCCCAGCATTTT. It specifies CASSPGTGANQPQHF.